The entry below gives a single T cell receptor beta chain sequence along with its context. Its specificity is not known. The naive CD8 population came from CD45RO-negative cells selected for CCR7, without terminally differentiated effector memory CD45RA+ cells. The sample originates from a study of shared clonotypes between healthy human individuals. Background on the study: Each donor had three CD4 naive, three CD4 memory, two CD8 naive and one CD8 memory plate.

TCRdb keeps only in-frame clones here, not all; method: immunoSEQ multiplex PCR. The profile covers around 2,000,000 clones, with about 94% appearing a single time and 0.95% to 1.5% taken by the ten largest. Study results and caveats: Richness estimates generally favored naive over memory subsets.

In germline, CDR1 is MGHRA, CDR2 YSYEKL. V shed 0 bases, J shed 5 bases, and the junction held 8 bases outside the gene matches. The length of the CDR3 is 16 residues. Source material: naive CD8+ T cells sorted from blood. This clonotype was obtained from a man aged 18 to 29 in good health. The V and J genes are TRBV4-1 and TRBJ2-5, with 8 bases fitting TRBD2. This CDR3 is CASSQDQGTRGETQYF. The CDR3 DNA reads TGCGCCAGCAGCCAAGATCAGGGGACTAGAGGGGAGACCCAGTACTTC.